This TCR beta chain was sequenced during a study of long-term antiretroviral therapy in people with HIV. Germline CDR1 and CDR2: GTSNPN and SVGIG (reference sequence). This CDR3 is 16 amino acids long. Trimming took 4 bases from V and 2 from J; bases not matched to a gene: 9. Version v3.0 of the immunoSEQ assay was performed at survey level. This table comes from immunoSEQ multiplex PCR, and its TCRdb copy is limited to in-frame clones, with some not included. This sample has about 28,000 clones; more than 75% occur once, and the top ten carry more than 1%. The receptor was derived from a middle-aged man with HIV. V and J are TRBV30 and TRBJ2-1; the match to TRBD1 covers 9 bases. The starting material was unsorted PBMCs, obtained 2 years after starting antiretroviral therapy. CDR3 coding DNA: TGTGCCTGGACCAGTACTTGGACAGGGGCCTACAATGAGCAGTTCTTC. This encodes CAWTSTWTGAYNEQFF.